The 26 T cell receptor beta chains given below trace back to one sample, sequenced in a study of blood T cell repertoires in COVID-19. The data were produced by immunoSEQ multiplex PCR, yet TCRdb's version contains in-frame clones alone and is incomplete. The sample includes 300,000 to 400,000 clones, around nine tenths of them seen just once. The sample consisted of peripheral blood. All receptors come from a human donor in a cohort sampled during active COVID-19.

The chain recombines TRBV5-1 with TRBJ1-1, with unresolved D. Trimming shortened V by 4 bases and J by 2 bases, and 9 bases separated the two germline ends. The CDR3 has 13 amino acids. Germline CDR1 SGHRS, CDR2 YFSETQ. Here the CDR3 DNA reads TGCGCCAGCAGCCGCGATAGCAACACTGAAGCTTTCTTT. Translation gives CASSRDSNTEAFF.

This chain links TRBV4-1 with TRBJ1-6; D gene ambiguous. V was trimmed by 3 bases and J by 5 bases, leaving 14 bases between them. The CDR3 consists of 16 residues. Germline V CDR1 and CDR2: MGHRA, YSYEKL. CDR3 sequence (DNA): TGCGCCAGCAGCCAGGCTGGGAGGGCGGATAATTCACCCCTCCACTTT. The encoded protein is CASSQAGRADNSPLHF.

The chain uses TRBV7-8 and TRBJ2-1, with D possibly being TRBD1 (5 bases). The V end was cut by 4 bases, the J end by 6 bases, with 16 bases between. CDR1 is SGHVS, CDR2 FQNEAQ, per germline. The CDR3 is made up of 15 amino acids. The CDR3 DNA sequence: TGTGCCAGCAGCTCCGACTGGCCCCAGGGCAATGAGCAGTTCTTC. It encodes CASSSDWPQGNEQFF. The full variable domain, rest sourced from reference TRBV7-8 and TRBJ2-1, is GAGVSQSPRYKVAKRGQDVALRCDPISGHVSLFWYQQALGQGPEFLTYFQNEAQLDKSGLPSDRFFAERPEGSVSTLKIQRTQQEDSAVYLCASSSDWPQGNEQFFGPGTRLTVL.

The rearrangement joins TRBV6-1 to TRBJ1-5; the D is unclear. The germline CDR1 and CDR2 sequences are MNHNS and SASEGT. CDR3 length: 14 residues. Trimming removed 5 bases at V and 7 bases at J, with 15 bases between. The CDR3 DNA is TGTGCCAGCAGTTATGGAGGAGAAAACCAGCCCCAGCATTTT. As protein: CASSYGGENQPQHF.

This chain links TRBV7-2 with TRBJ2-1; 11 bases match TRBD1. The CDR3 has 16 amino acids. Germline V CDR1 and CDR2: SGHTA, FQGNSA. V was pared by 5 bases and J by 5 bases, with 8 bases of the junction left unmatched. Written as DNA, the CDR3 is TGTGCCAGCAGCCAGCCGGGACAGGGGGGTCACAATGAGCAGTTCTTC. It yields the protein CASSQPGQGGHNEQFF.

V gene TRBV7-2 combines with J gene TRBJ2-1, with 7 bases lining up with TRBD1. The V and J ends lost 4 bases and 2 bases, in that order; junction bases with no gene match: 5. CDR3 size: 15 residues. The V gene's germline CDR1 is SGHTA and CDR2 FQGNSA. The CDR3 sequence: CASSSGQAPYNEQFF. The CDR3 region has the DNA TGTGCCAGCAGCTCAGGACAGGCCCCCTACAATGAGCAGTTCTTC.

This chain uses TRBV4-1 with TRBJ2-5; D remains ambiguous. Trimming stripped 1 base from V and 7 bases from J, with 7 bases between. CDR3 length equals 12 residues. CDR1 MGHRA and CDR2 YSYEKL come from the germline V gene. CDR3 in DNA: TGCGCCAGCAGCCAAGGGTCCGGGACCCAGTACTTC. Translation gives CASSQGSGTQYF.

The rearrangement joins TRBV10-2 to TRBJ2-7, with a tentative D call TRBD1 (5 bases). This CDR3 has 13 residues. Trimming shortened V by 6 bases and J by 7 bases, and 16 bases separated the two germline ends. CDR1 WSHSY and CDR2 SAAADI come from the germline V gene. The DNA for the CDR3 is TGCGCCAGCAGGCTCCTCAGGGCTGGAGAGCAGTACTTC. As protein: CASRLLRAGEQYF.

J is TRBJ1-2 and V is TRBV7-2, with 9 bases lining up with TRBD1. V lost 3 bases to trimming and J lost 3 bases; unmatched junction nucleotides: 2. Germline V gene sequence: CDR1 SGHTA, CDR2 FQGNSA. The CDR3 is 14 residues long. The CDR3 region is CASSLDRGDYGYTF. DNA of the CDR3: TGTGCCAGCAGCTTGGACAGGGGAGACTATGGCTACACCTTC.

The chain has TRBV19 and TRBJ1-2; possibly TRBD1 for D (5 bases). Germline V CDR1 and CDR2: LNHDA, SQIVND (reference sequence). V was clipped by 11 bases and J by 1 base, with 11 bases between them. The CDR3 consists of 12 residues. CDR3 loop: CASGGYNYGYTF. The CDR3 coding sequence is TGTGCCTCGGGGGGTTATAACTATGGCTACACCTTC.

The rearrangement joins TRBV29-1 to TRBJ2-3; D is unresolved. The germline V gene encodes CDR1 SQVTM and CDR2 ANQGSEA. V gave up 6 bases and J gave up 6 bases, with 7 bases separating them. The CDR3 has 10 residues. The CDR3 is CSVFEDTQYF. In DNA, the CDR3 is TGCAGCGTCTTTGAGGATACGCAGTATTTT.

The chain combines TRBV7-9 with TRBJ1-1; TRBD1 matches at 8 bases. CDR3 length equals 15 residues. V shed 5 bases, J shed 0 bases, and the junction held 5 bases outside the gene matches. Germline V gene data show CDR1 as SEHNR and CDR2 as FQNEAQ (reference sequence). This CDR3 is CASSETTGVNTEAFF. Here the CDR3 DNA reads TGTGCCAGCAGCGAAACGACAGGGGTGAACACTGAAGCTTTCTTT.

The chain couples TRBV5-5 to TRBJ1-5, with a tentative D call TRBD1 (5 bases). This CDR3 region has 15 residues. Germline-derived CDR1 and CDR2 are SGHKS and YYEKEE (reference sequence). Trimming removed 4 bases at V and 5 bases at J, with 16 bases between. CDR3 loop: CASSPVTGSYQPQHF. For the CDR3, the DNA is TGTGCCAGCAGCCCCGTTACAGGTTCGTATCAGCCCCAGCATTTT.

The DNA for the CDR3 is TGTGCCAGCAGTGGACGACTAGAGACGGGGACCCAGTACTTC. Translating it yields CASSGRLETGTQYF. The V call is TRBV2, the J call TRBJ2-5, with D perhaps matching TRBD2 (6 bases). This CDR3 region has 14 residues. Trimming took 4 bases from V and 7 from J, leaving 16 bases between them. Looked up from germline, CDR1 is SNHLY and CDR2 is FYNNEI.

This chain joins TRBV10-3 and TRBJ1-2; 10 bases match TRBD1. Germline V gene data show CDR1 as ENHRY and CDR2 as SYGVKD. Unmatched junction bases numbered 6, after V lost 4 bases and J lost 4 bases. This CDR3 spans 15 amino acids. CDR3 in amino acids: CAISAGTGAGYGYTF. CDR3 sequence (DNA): TGTGCCATCAGTGCTGGGACAGGGGCGGGCTATGGCTACACCTTC.

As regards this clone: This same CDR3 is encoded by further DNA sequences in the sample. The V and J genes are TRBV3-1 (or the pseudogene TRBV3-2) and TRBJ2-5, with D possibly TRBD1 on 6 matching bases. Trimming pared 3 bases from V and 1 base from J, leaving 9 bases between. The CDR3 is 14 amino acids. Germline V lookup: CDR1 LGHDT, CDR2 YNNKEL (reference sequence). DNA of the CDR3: TGTGCCAGCAGCCAGGACAGAGTCCAAGAGACCCAGTACTTC. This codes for CASSQDRVQETQYF.

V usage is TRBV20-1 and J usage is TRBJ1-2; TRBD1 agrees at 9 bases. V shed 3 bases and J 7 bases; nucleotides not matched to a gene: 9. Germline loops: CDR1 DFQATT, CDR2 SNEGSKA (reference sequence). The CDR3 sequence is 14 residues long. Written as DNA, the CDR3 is TGCAGTGCTAGTCGCGGGACAGGGACCTTTGGCTACACCTTC. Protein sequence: CSASRGTGTFGYTF.

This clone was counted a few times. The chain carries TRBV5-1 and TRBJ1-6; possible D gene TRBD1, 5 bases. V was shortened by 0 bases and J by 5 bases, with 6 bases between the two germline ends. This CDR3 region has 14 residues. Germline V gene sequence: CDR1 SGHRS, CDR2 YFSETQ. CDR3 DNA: TGCGCCAGCAGCTTGGGACAGAATAATTCACCCCTCCACTTT. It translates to CASSLGQNNSPLHF. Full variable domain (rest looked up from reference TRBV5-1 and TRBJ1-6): KAGVTQTPRYLIKTRGQQVTLSCSPISGHRSVSWYQQTPGQGLQFLFEYFSETQRNKGNFPGRFSGRQFSNSRSEMNVSTLELGDSALYLCASSLGQNNSPLHFGNGTRLTVT.

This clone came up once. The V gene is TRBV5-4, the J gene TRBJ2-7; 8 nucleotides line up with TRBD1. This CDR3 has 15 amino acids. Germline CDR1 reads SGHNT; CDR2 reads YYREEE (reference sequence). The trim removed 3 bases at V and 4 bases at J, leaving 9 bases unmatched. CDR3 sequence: CASSSTADRAYEQYF. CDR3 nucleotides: TGTGCCAGCAGCTCGACGGCGGACAGGGCTTACGAGCAGTACTTC.

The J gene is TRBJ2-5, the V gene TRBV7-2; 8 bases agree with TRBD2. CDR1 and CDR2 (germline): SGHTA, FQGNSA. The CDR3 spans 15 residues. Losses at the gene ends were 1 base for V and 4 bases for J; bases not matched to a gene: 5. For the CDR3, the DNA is TGTGCCAGCAGCTTAGTCGTAAGCGGGGGAGAGACCCAGTACTTC. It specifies CASSLVVSGGETQYF.

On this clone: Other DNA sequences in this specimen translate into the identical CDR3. The CDR3 reads CASSPTGGRDTEAFF. DNA for the CDR3: TGTGCCAGCTCACCGACAGGGGGAAGGGACACTGAAGCTTTCTTT. The genes are TRBV18 and TRBJ1-1, with 9 bases identical to TRBD1. The CDR3 runs to 15 residues. The germline V gene has CDR1 KGHSH and CDR2 LQKENI. Trimming at V came to 3 bases and at J to 3 bases, leaving 5 bases not matched to a gene.

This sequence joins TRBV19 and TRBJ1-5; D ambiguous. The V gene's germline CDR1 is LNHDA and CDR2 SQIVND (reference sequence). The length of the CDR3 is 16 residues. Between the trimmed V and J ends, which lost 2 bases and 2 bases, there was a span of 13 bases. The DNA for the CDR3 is TGTGCCAGTAGTATACGATCTCAGGTCGGCAATCAGCCCCAGCATTTT. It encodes CASSIRSQVGNQPQHF. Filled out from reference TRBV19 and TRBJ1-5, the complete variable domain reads DGGITQSPKYLFRKEGQNVTLSCEQNLNHDAMYWYRQDPGQGLRLIYYSQIVNDFQKGDIAEGYSVSREKKESFPLTVTSAQKNPTAFYLCASSIRSQVGNQPQHFGDGTRLSIL.

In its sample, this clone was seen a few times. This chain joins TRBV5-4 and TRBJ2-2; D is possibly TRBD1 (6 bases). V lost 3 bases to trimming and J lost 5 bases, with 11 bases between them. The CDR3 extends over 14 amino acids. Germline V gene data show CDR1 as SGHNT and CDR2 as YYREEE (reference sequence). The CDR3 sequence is CASSSQQGTGELFF. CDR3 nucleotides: TGTGCCAGCAGCTCGCAACAGGGTACCGGGGAGCTGTTTTTT.

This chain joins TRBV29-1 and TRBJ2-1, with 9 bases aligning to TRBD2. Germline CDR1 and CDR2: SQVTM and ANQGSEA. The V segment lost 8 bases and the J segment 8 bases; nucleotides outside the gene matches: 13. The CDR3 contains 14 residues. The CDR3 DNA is TGCAGCACAGACGTTAGCGGGAGCTTCGATGAGCAGTTCTTC. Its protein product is CSTDVSGSFDEQFF.

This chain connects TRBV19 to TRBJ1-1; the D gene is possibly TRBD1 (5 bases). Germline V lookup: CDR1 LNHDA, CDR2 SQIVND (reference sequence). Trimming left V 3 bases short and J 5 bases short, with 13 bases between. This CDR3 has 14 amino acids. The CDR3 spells CASSIQRDLTEAFF. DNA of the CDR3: TGTGCCAGTAGTATTCAACGGGACTTGACTGAAGCTTTCTTT.

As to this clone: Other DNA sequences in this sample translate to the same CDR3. The CDR3 sequence: CASSERGDTQYF. CDR3 nucleotides: TGTGCCAGCAGTGAGCGGGGAGATACGCAGTATTTT. The chain links TRBV2 to TRBJ2-3; D perhaps matches TRBD2 (6 bases). The CDR3 totals 12 residues. Trimming pared 3 bases from V and 5 bases from J, leaving 6 bases between. Per germline, CDR1 SNHLY and CDR2 FYNNEI.